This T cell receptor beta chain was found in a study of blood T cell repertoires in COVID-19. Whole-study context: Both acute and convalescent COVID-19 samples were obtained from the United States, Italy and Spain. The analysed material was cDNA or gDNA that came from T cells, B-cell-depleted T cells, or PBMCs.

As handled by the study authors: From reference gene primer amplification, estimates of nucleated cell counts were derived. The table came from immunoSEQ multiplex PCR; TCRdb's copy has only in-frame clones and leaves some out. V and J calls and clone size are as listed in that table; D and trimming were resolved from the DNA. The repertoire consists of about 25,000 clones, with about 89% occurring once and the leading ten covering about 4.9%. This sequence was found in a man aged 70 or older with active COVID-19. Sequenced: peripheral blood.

CDR3 sequence (DNA): TGTGCCAGCAGCGTAGCCCAGACAGGGCCCTCTGGAAACACCATATATTTT. Translating it yields CASSVAQTGPSGNTIYF. The chain links TRBV9 to TRBJ1-3; 7 bases are shared with TRBD1. V gave up 0 bases and J gave up 0 bases; unmatched junction bases: 6. The germline V gene has CDR1 SGDLS and CDR2 YYNGEE. CDR3 length equals 17 residues.